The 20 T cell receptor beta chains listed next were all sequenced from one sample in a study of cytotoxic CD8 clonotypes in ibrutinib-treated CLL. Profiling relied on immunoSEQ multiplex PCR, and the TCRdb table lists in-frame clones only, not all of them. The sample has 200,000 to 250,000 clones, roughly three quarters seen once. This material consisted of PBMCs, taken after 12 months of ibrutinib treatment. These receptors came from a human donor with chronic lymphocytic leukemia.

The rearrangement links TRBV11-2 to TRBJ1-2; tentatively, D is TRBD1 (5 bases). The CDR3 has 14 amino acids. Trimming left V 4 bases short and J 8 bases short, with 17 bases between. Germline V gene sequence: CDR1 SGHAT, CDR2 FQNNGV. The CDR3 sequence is CASSSGAVLWGYTF. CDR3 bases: TGTGCCAGCAGCTCCGGGGCCGTGTTATGGGGCTACACCTTC.

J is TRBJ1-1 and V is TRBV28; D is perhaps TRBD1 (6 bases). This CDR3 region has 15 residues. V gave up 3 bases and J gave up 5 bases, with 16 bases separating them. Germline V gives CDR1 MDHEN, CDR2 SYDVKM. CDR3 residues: CASSFYGGRRTEAFF. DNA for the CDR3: TGTGCCAGCAGTTTTTACGGGGGCCGTCGGACTGAAGCTTTCTTT.

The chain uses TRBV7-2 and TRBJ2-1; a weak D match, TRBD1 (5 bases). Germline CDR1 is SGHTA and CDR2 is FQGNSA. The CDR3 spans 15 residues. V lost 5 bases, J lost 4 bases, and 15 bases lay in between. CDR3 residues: CASSTPTERYNEQFF. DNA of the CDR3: TGTGCCAGCAGCACTCCGACAGAACGATACAATGAGCAGTTCTTC.

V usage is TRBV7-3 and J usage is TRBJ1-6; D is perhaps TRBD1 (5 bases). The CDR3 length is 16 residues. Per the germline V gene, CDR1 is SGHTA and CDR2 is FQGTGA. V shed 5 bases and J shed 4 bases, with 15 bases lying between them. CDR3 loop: CASSQLGVSYNSPLHF. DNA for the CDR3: TGTGCCAGCAGCCAACTGGGGGTCTCATATAATTCACCCCTCCACTTT.

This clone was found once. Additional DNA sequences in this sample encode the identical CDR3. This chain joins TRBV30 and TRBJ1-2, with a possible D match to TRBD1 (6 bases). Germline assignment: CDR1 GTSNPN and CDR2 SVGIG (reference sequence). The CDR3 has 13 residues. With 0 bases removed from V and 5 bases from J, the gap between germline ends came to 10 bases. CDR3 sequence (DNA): TGTGCCTGGAGTGTACTAGGGGGGTATGGCTACACCTTC. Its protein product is CAWSVLGGYGYTF.

The CDR3 is CAWRAQGVKSNTQYF. The CDR3 coding sequence is TGTGCCTGGAGGGCACAGGGGGTGAAGTCAAATACGCAGTATTTT. V gene TRBV30 combines with J gene TRBJ2-3; 8 positions agree with TRBD1. Germline CDR1 is GTSNPN and CDR2 is SVGIG (reference sequence). Germline trimming cut 3 bases from V and 7 bases from J; bases unmatched to any gene: 12. The CDR3 runs to 15 residues.

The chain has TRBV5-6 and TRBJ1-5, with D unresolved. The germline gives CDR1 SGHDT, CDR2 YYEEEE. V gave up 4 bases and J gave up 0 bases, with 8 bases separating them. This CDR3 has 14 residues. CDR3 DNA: TGTGCCAGCAGCCCGGGCCCTAGCAATCAGCCCCAGCATTTT. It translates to CASSPGPSNQPQHF. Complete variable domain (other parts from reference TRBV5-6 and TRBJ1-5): DAGVTQSPTHLIKTRGQQVTLRCSPKSGHDTVSWYQQALGQGPQFIFQYYEEEERQRGNFPDRFSGHQFPNYSSELNVNALLLGDSALYLCASSPGPSNQPQHFGDGTRLSIL.

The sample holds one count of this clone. The DNA of the CDR3 is TGTGCCAGCAGCCCATTTGACAACTACAATGAGCAGTTCTTC. It is translated as CASSPFDNYNEQFF. The chain employs TRBV9 and TRBJ2-1; D is unresolved. CDR1 is SGDLS and CDR2 is YYNGEE in the germline V gene. The CDR3 is made up of 14 amino acids. V was pared by 4 bases and J by 3 bases, with 11 bases between.

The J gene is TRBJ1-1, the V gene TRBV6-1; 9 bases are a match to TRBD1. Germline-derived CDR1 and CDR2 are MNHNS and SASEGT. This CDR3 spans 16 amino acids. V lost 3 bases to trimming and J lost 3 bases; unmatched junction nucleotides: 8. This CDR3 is CASSEVMGQGHTEAFF. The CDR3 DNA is TGTGCCAGCAGTGAGGTGATGGGACAGGGCCACACTGAAGCTTTCTTT.

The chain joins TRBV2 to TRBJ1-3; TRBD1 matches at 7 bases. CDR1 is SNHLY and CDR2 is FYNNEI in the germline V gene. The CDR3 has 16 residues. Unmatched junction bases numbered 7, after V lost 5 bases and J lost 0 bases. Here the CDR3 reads CASSRQGSSSGNTIYF. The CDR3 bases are TGTGCCAGCAGTAGACAGGGCTCGAGCTCTGGAAACACCATATATTTT.

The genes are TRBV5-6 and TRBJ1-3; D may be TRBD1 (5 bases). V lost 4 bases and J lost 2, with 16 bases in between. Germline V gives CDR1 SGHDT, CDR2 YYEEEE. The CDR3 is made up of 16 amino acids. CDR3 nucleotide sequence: TGTGCCAGCAGCCCGAGCGGACACCTAGCTGGAAACACCATATATTTT. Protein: CASSPSGHLAGNTIYF.

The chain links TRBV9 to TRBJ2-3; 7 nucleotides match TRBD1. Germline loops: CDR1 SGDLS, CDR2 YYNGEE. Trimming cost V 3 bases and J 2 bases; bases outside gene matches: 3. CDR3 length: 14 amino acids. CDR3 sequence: CASSDRGFTDTQYF. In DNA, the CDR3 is TGTGCCAGCAGCGACAGGGGATTCACAGATACGCAGTATTTT.

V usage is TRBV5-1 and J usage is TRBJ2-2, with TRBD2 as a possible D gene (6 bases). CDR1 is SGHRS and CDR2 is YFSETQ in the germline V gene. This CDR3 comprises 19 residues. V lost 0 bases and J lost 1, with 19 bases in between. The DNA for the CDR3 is TGCGCCAGCAGCTTGGTAACTTCGGGGTTAGCGGTGAACACCGGGGAGCTGTTTTTT. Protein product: CASSLVTSGLAVNTGELFF. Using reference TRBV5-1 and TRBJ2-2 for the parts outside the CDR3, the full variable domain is KAGVTQTPRYLIKTRGQQVTLSCSPISGHRSVSWYQQTPGQGLQFLFEYFSETQRNKGNFPGRFSGRQFSNSRSEMNVSTLELGDSALYLCASSLVTSGLAVNTGELFFGEGSRLTVL.

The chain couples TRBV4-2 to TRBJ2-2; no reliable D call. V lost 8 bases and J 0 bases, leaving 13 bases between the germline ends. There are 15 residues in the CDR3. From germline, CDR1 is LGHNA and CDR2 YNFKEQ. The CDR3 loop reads CASGNRPSNTGELFF. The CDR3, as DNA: TGTGCCAGCGGCAACCGTCCGTCGAACACCGGGGAGCTGTTTTTT.

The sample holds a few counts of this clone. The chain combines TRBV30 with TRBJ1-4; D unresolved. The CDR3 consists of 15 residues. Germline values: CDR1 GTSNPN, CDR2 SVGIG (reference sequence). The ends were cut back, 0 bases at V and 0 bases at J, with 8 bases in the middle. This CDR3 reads CAWSVHRTTNEKLFF. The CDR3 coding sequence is TGTGCCTGGAGTGTTCACAGAACAACTAATGAAAAACTGTTTTTT.

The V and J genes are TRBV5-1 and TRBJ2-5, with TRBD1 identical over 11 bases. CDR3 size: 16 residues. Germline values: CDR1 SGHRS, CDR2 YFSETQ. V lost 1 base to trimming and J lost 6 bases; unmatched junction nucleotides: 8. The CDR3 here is CASSLSRTGGQKTQYF. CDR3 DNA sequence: TGCGCCAGCAGCTTGAGCCGGACAGGGGGCCAGAAGACCCAGTACTTC.

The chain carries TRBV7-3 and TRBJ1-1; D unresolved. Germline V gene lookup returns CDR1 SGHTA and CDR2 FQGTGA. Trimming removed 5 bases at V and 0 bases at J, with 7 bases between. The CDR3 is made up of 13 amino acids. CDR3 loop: CASSQTLNTEAFF. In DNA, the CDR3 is TGTGCCAGCAGCCAGACCTTGAACACTGAAGCTTTCTTT.

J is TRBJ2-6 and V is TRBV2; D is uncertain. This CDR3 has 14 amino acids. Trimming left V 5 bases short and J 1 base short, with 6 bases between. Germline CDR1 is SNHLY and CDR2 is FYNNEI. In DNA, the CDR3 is TGTGCCAGCAGTCGGTTATCTGGGGCCAACGTCCTGACTTTC. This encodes CASSRLSGANVLTF.

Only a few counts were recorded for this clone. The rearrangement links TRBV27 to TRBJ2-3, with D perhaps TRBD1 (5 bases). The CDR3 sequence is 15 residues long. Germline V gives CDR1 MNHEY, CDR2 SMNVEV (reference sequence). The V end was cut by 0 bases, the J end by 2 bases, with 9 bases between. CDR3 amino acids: CASSLSGHTTDTQYF. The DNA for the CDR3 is TGTGCCAGCAGTTTATCAGGACACACCACAGATACGCAGTATTTT.

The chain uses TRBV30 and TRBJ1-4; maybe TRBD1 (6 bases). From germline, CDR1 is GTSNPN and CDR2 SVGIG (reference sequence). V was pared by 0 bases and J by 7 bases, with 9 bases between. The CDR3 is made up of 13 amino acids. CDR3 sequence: CAWSVGGREKLFF. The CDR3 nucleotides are TGTGCCTGGAGTGTCGGGGGGCGTGAAAAACTGTTTTTT.